These 6 T cell receptor beta chains were all obtained from the same sample, sequenced in a study of cytomegalovirus exposure and HLA in healthy donors. Researchers ran the PCR with 60 Vbeta and 13 Jbeta primers. Only in-frame clones appear in the TCRdb table, and some are missing; sequencing was by immunoSEQ multiplex PCR. The sample lists about 210,000 clones, 70% to 85% occurring once. The sample consisted of PBMCs. Every receptor here comes from a man aged 35-49 years in good health and CMV-seropositive.

The V gene is TRBV4-2, the J gene TRBJ1-1; D possibly corresponds to TRBD1 (5 bases). The CDR3 loop spans 16 amino acids. With 0 bases removed from V and 5 bases from J, the gap between germline ends came to 16 bases. The germline V gene has CDR1 LGHNA and CDR2 YNFKEQ. This CDR3 reads CASSQDTPDRVTEAFF. DNA for the CDR3: TGTGCCAGCAGCCAAGATACCCCAGACAGAGTGACTGAAGCTTTCTTT.

The chain is built from TRBV7-8 and TRBJ2-3, with D possibly TRBD1 on 6 matching bases. Germline V CDR1 and CDR2: SGHVS, FQNEAQ. The CDR3 length is 16 residues. Trimming removed 1 base at V and 0 bases at J, with 11 bases between. The CDR3, as DNA: TGTGCCAGCAGCTTAGGGGCAGGGGCTAGCACAGATACGCAGTATTTT. It specifies CASSLGAGASTDTQYF.

J is TRBJ1-2 and V is TRBV18, with D possibly matching TRBD1 (5 bases). This CDR3 spans 14 amino acids. Trimming took 3 bases from V and 8 from J, leaving 16 bases between them. CDR1 is KGHSH, CDR2 LQKENI, per germline. DNA of the CDR3: TGTGCCAGCTCACCGGGGGGTACGTCCGGCGGCTACACCTTC. Its protein product is CASSPGGTSGGYTF.

CDR3 nucleotide sequence: TGTGCCAGCAGCATTTCAAACAGCCAAGAGACCCAGTACTTC. It is translated as CASSISNSQETQYF. The gene calls are TRBV5-8 and TRBJ2-5, with no clear D. The CDR3 spans 14 residues. Deletions cut 4 bases from V and 1 base from J, with 11 bases between. Per the germline V gene, CDR1 is SGHTS and CDR2 is YDEGEE.

The chain joins TRBV7-3 to TRBJ2-3; 11 bases match TRBD2. The germline gives CDR1 SGHTA, CDR2 FQGTGA. The V gene end was trimmed by 5 bases and the J gene end by 7 bases; junction bases not matched to a gene: 17. The CDR3 extends over 18 amino acids. The chain's CDR3 is CASSPIPLLAGATHTQYF. In DNA form, the CDR3 reads TGTGCCAGCAGCCCAATCCCCCTACTAGCGGGAGCAACCCATACGCAGTATTTT.

This clone was counted once. The chain uses TRBV28 and TRBJ2-1; 9 positions agree with TRBD2. J lost 3 bases, V lost 5 bases, and 8 bases had no gene match. The CDR3 contains 16 residues. CDR1 and CDR2 (germline): MDHEN, SYDVKM. The CDR3 protein is CASSLGTSRGYNEQFF. The CDR3 nucleotides read TGTGCCAGCAGTCTTGGGACTAGCAGAGGCTACAATGAGCAGTTCTTC.